Below, one T cell receptor (beta chain) is given with its context. The sample originates from a study of blood T cell repertoires in COVID-19. Germline CDR1 is SNHLY and CDR2 is FYNNEI. The CDR3 has 12 amino acids. V lost 6 bases to trimming and J lost 0 bases, with 6 bases between them. Authors' methods: Researchers report that nucleated cell counts were estimated from reference gene primer amplification. Sequencing was performed with immunoSEQ multiplex PCR; in TCRdb, only in-frame clones are kept and a portion is missing. V and J calls and clone size come straight from that table; D and trimming were deduced from the DNA. The table has 150,000 or so clones, roughly 86% seen once; the top ten hold 13% to 15%.

The sequenced sample was peripheral blood. The chain couples TRBV2 to TRBJ2-7; D uncertain. The receptor was isolated from a human donor with acute or convalescent COVID-19. The donor label of this sample is uncertain. CDR3 bases: TGTGCCAGCAGACAAGACTCCTACGAGCAGTACTTC. This encodes CASRQDSYEQYF. The complete variable domain, with remaining parts taken from reference TRBV2 and TRBJ2-7, reads EPEVTQTPSHQVTQMGQEVILRCVPISNHLYFYWYRQILGQKVEFLVSFYNNEISEKSEIFDDQFSVERPDGSNFTLKIRSTKLEDSAMYFCASRQDSYEQYFGPGTRLTVT.